The clone carrying this TCR beta chain was counted only a few times. Its antigen remains unidentified. Extraction of RNA preceded its reverse transcription into cDNA, which served as the sequencing template. Some clones are missing from TCRdb's copy, which holds only in-frame ones; the method was immunoSEQ multiplex PCR. The table has roughly 150,000 clones, more than 45% seen once. The sample is drawn from a study of CD8+ T cells in alopecia areata. As for the study in general: The protocol delivered tofacitinib for 6 to 18 months, then withdrew it for 6 months. The study's findings and limits: Normal scalp showed lower clonality than lesional scalp, especially alopecia totalis/universalis. Relative to mice, TCR sharing across patients was less clear, a difference possibly HLA-related.

The junction had 3 bases not matched to a gene; V was cut back by 5 bases and J by 5 bases. Germline V lookup: CDR1 MNHEY, CDR2 SMNVEV (reference sequence). This CDR3 has 12 amino acids. This receptor was identified in a human donor with alopecia areata. The sequenced material came from CD4+ T cells sorted from blood. The chain employs TRBV27 and TRBJ2-7; TRBD1 aligns across 7 bases. The CDR3: CASSRDRDEQYF. The CDR3, as DNA: TGTGCCAGCAGTAGAGACAGGGACGAGCAGTACTTC.